A single T cell receptor (beta chain) is shown here with its context. The antigen remains undetermined. Losses at the gene ends were 0 bases for V and 2 bases for J; bases not matched to a gene: 14. The CDR3 spans 19 residues. Germline CDR1 LGHNA, CDR2 YNFKEQ. The sample is drawn from a study of T-cell memory formation after mild COVID-19. Study-level background: The TCR clusters were mostly specific to one donor.

TCRdb reprocessed the 5' RACE reads with MiXCR, giving one entry per CDR3 protein. Of 180,000 or so distinct CDR3 sequences listed, roughly 12% are singletons. General study results and limits: Shrinking CD4+ clones resided mostly in CM and EM, and CD8+ ones in EMRA. Day 37-peaking second-wave clones had unconfirmed SARS-CoV-2 specificity. The appearance of some responding clones in pre-infection memory suggested that cross-reactive memory joined.

The chain has TRBV4-2 and TRBJ2-3; 7 positions agree with TRBD1. Source material: PBMCs or a T cell subset sorted from them (not recorded which). This TCR was sampled from a man between 18 and 29 years old who had mild COVID-19 (a few samples of this study predate the infection). Cell type and time point are not known. For the CDR3, the DNA is TGTGCCAGCAGCCAAGAAAGGGGGCATAACGGAGGCCTCACAGATACGCAGTATTTT. This translates into CASSQERGHNGGLTDTQYF.